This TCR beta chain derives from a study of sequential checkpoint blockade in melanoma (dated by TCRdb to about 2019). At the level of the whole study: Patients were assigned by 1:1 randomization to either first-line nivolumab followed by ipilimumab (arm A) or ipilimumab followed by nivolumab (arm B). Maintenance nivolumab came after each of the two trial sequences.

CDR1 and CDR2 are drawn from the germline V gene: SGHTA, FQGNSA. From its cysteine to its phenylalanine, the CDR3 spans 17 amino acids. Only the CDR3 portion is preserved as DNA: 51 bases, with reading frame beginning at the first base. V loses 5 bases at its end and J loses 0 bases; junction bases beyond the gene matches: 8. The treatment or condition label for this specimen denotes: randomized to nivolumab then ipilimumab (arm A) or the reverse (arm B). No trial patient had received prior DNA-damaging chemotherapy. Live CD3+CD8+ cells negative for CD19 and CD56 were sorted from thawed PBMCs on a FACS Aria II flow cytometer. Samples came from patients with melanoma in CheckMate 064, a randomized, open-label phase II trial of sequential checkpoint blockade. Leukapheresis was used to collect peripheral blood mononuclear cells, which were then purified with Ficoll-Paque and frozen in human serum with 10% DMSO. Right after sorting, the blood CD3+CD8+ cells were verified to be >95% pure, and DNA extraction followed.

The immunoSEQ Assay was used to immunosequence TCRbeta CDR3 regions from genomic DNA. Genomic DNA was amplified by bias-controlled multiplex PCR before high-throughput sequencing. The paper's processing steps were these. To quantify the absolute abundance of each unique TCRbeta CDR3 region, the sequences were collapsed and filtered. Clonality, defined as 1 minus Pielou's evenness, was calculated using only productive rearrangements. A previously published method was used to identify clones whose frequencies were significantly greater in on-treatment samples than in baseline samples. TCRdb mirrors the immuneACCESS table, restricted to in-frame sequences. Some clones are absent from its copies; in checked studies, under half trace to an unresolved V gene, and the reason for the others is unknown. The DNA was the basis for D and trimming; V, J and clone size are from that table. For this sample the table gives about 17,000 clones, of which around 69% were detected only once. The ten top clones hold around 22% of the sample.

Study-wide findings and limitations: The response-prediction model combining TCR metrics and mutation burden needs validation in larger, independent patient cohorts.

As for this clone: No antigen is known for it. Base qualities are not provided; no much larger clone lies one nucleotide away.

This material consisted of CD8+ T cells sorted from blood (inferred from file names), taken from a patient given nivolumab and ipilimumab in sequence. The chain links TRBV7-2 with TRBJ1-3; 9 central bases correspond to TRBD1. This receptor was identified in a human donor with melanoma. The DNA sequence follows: TGTGCCAGCAGCCATCCGGGACAGGGACTCTCTGGAAACACCATATATTTT. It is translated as CASSHPGQGLSGNTIYF.